These T cell receptor beta chains were read from a single sample in a study of blood T cell repertoires in COVID-19. TCRdb keeps only in-frame clones here, not all; method: immunoSEQ multiplex PCR. The sample carries 150,000 to 200,000 clones, around four fifths recorded once. What was sequenced was PBMCs or T cells enriched from blood (not recorded which). These TCRs come from a woman in her forties or fifties in a cohort exposed to, infected with or recovered from COVID-19 (not recorded which). CDR3s include the opening cysteine and the closing phenylalanine or tryptophan. The D gene is left open where the match is weak. Clone size, where shown, is once, few, many, or a class for clones that have expanded.

v_call	j_call	clone_size	d_call	cdr3_aa	cdr3_nt
TRBV6-5	TRBJ1-1	NA	NA	CATETGNTEAFF	TGTGCCACAGAAACAGGGAACACTGAAGCTTTCTTT
TRBV9	TRBJ1-4	NA	NA	CASSESRGWGEKLFF	TGTGCCAGCAGCGAAAGCAGGGGTTGGGGTGAAAAACTGTTTTTT
TRBV6-5	TRBJ2-2	few	NA	CVTKREYDGELFF	TGTGTCACCAAGAGGGAGTACGACGGGGAGCTGTTTTTT
TRBV2	TRBJ1-1	NA	TRBD1	CASKLQGAYTEAFF	TGTGCCAGCAAGCTTCAGGGGGCTTATACTGAAGCTTTCTTT
TRBV4-3	TRBJ1-4	NA	NA	CASSRLTGDVPNEKLFF	TGCGCCAGCAGCCGCCTAACGGGTGACGTCCCTAATGAAAAACTGTTTTTT
TRBV9	TRBJ2-1	NA	NA	CASSTRSKIQANLGEQFF	TGTGCCAGCAGCACACGGTCGAAGATACAGGCCAACCTAGGGGAGCAGTTCTTC
TRBV29-1	TRBJ1-1	once	NA	CSVLSTEAFF	TGCAGCGTTCTAAGCACTGAAGCTTTCTTT
TRBV9	TRBJ2-5	NA	NA	CASSVGGLQETQYF	TGTGCCAGCAGCGTAGGAGGGCTCCAAGAGACCCAGTACTTC
TRBV3-1/TRBV3-2	TRBJ1-5	once	TRBD1	CASSPGTAHSNQPQHF	TGTGCCAGCAGCCCCGGGACAGCACATAGCAATCAGCCCCAGCATTTT
TRBV9	TRBJ2-7	NA	NA	CASSVGPGPNYEQYF	TGTGCCAGCAGCGTAGGCCCAGGGCCCAACTACGAGCAGTACTTC
TRBV30	TRBJ1-1	once	TRBD1	CAWSGTGLTEAFF	TGTGCCTGGAGCGGGACAGGTCTGACTGAAGCTTTCTTT
TRBV3-1/TRBV3-2	TRBJ1-2	few	TRBD1	CASSPGQGQIAYTF	TGTGCCAGCAGCCCTGGACAGGGCCAGATTGCCTACACCTTC
TRBV25-1	TRBJ1-5	NA	NA	CASSDKQGADQPQHF	TGTGCCAGCAGTGATAAACAGGGAGCGGATCAGCCCCAGCATTTT
TRBV28	TRBJ1-5	NA	NA	CASFGGTSNQPQHF	TGTGCCAGCTTTGGCGGGACTAGCAATCAGCCCCAGCATTTT
TRBV7-2	TRBJ2-2	NA	TRBD1	CASSLAMTGDGELFF	TGTGCCAGCAGCTTAGCCATGACAGGGGACGGGGAGCTGTTTTTT
TRBV5-5	TRBJ1-2	NA	NA	CASSLDGLYGYTF	TGTGCCAGCAGCTTGGACGGACTCTATGGCTACACCTTC
TRBV6-2/TRBV6-3	TRBJ2-7	NA	TRBD1	CASSQGDTEAYEQYF	TGTGCCAGCAGCCAGGGGGACACCGAGGCCTACGAGCAGTACTTC
TRBV11-3	TRBJ1-1	NA	TRBD1	CASSSRRQGKDTEAFF	TGTGCCAGCAGCTCGAGACGACAGGGAAAGGACACTGAAGCTTTCTTT
TRBV27	TRBJ2-7	once	NA	CASSLSVRVLSHEQYF	TGTGCCAGCAGTTTATCGGTGCGGGTCCTGAGCCACGAGCAGTACTTC
TRBV9	TRBJ1-3	NA	TRBD1	CASSEPGQGPSGNTIYF	TGTGCCAGCAGCGAACCGGGACAGGGACCCTCTGGAAACACCATATATTTT
TRBV12-3/TRBV12-4	TRBJ2-7	once	NA	CASSFAALYEQYF	TGTGCCAGCAGTTTCGCAGCGTTATACGAGCAGTACTTC
TRBV5-1	TRBJ2-7	NA	TRBD2	CASSASGGSYEQYF	TGCGCCAGCAGCGCTAGCGGGGGCTCCTACGAGCAGTACTTC
TRBV7-2	TRBJ1-5	NA	NA	CASSLRGINQPQHF	TGTGCCAGCAGCTTAAGAGGGATCAATCAGCCCCAGCATTTT
TRBV18	TRBJ2-1	few	NA	CASSPSNNEQFF	TGTGCCAGCTCACCAAGCAACAATGAGCAGTTCTTC
TRBV29-1	TRBJ2-1	NA	NA	CSVDSGEQFF	TGCAGCGTTGACTCCGGGGAGCAGTTCTTC
TRBV6-2/TRBV6-3	TRBJ1-2	once	TRBD1	CASSRGQATYGYTF	TGTGCCAGCAGCCGCGGACAGGCAACCTATGGCTACACCTTC
TRBV5-1	TRBJ1-2	NA	NA	CASSLTQGGDGYTF	TGCGCCAGCAGCTTAACACAGGGTGGCGATGGCTACACCTTC
TRBV6-6	TRBJ2-2	NA	TRBD2	CASSYGGRATGELFF	TGTGCCAGCAGTTACGGCGGGAGGGCCACCGGGGAGCTGTTTTTT
TRBV7-2	TRBJ1-5	NA	TRBD1	CASSSETGQNQPQHF	TGTGCCAGCAGCTCAGAGACAGGGCAAAATCAGCCCCAGCATTTT
TRBV30	TRBJ1-2	NA	TRBD1	CAWSGQGLYGYTF	TGTGCCTGGAGCGGACAGGGCTTGTATGGCTACACCTTC
TRBV2	TRBJ2-7	NA	TRBD1	CASDGTGGSYEQYF	TGTGCCAGCGATGGGACAGGGGGCTCTTACGAGCAGTACTTC
TRBV6-5	TRBJ1-5	NA	TRBD1	CASSTQGGDQPQHF	TGTGCCAGCAGTACTCAGGGGGGAGATCAGCCCCAGCATTTT
TRBV5-1	TRBJ1-5	NA	NA	CASSLDAGSNQPQHF	TGCGCCAGCAGCTTGGACGCGGGAAGCAATCAGCCCCAGCATTTT
TRBV7-9	TRBJ2-2	NA	NA	CASSLGSANTGELFF	TGTGCCAGCAGCTTAGGGTCAGCGAACACCGGGGAGCTGTTTTTT
TRBV18	TRBJ2-3	NA	NA	CASSPLQGQRSGPSSADTQYF	TGTGCCAGCTCACCCCTACAGGGGCAGAGGAGCGGACCCTCTAGCGCAGATACGCAGTATTTT
TRBV5-1	TRBJ2-7	NA	NA	CASSLQDSYEQYF	TGCGCCAGCAGCTTACAGGACTCCTACGAGCAGTACTTC
TRBV11-2	TRBJ2-5	NA	NA	CASSDTGKRQETQYF	TGTGCCAGCAGCGATACAGGGAAGCGTCAAGAGACCCAGTACTTC
TRBV4-1	TRBJ1-3	NA	TRBD1	CASSRGQGGFSSGNTIYF	TGCGCCAGCAGCCGGGGACAGGGAGGTTTCAGTTCTGGAAACACCATATATTTT
TRBV28	TRBJ1-5	NA	TRBD1	CASGTGVQPQHF	TGTGCCAGCGGTACAGGGGTTCAGCCCCAGCATTTT
TRBV25-1	TRBJ1-4	NA	NA	CASRSGSNEKLFF	TGTGCCAGCAGAAGTGGGAGTAATGAAAAACTGTTTTTT
TRBV12-5	TRBJ1-1	once	NA	CASGLGREAFF	TGTGCTAGTGGTTTGGGGAGGGAAGCTTTCTTT
TRBV19	TRBJ1-2	NA	NA	CASSIDGTRGGYTF	TGTGCCAGTAGTATAGATGGGACTCGGGGTGGCTACACCTTC
TRBV2	TRBJ2-5	once	NA	CASSFGSPAQETQYF	TGTGCCAGCAGTTTCGGGAGCCCAGCGCAAGAGACCCAGTACTTC
TRBV3-1/TRBV3-2	TRBJ2-1	NA	NA	CASSQDLRSSNEQFF	TGTGCCAGCAGCCAAGATCTACGAAGCTCCAATGAGCAGTTCTTC